Sequencing of this TCR beta chain was carried out in a study of siplizumab effects on memory and regulatory T cells. This clone was recorded once. Its matching antigen is unknown. Whole-study results and caveats: Treg-derived clones made up an average of approximately 70% of mappable alloreactive CD4+ clones with siplizumab and approximately 30% in controls. Greater diversity than memory cells seemed evident in naive T cells, which also appeared to be major alloresponse contributors.

Profiled with immunoSEQ multiplex PCR; TCRdb holds only in-frame clones, not every one. The sample shows roughly 97,000 clones, more than 85% of them seen only once. The CDR3 sequence is 14 residues long. Looked up from germline, CDR1 is MNHNY and CDR2 is SVGAGI (reference sequence). Trimming removed 0 bases from V and 5 bases from J; junction bases left unmatched: 3. Sequenced input: Tregs sorted from blood. This chain links TRBV6-6 with TRBJ1-2, with TRBD1 matching 7 bases. This TCR was sampled from a human donor in good health. The CDR3 spells CASSYSDRVYGYTF. CDR3 nucleotide sequence: TGTGCCAGCAGTTACTCCGACAGGGTATATGGCTACACCTTC.